In its sample, the clone carrying this TCR beta chain was seen many times. The antigen remains undetermined. The junction had 6 bases not matched to a gene; V was cut back by 5 bases and J by 0 bases. From germline, CDR1 is SGHAT and CDR2 FQNNGV. The CDR3 covers 16 residues. These data originate in a study of neurological immune-mediated disorders. Findings of the study overall: Falling below healthy controls, multiple sclerosis showed the least TCR clonal expansion, while HTLV-1-associated myelopathy showed the most.

The cDNA was produced through 5'RACE with 10-nucleotide random UMIs. Via MiXCR, TCRdb re-called the 5' RACE reads, giving one row per CDR3 protein. The sample includes over 35,000 distinct CDR3 sequences, roughly 13% seen only once; the top ten take roughly 1.3%. The healthy controls volunteered at a blood bank in Maryland, USA. Sequenced material: PBMCs. The rearrangement joins TRBV11-2 to TRBJ2-2; 7 bases align to TRBD1. The sequence came from a female donor in good health. As DNA, the CDR3 is TGTGCCAGCAGCCCTGTTGGGACAGCGAACACCGGGGAGCTGTTTTTT. Translation gives CASSPVGTANTGELFF.